Below, one TCR beta chain is given with its context. This entry belongs to a study of cytomegalovirus exposure and HLA in healthy donors. V dropped 1 base and J dropped 2 bases, with 9 bases sitting between them. This CDR3 is 14 amino acids long. Germline CDR1 LNHNV, CDR2 YYDKDF (reference sequence). The study ran its PCR with 60 Vbeta and 13 Jbeta primers. Assay: immunoSEQ multiplex PCR; the TCRdb copy retains only in-frame clones and omits some. The sample consists of about 160,000 clones, approximately 81% of them appearing once. This receptor was obtained from a female donor in good health and CMV-seronegative. The V call is TRBV15, the J call TRBJ2-7; the D is unclear. The sample comprised PBMCs. DNA of the CDR3: TGTGCCACCAGCAGAGTACCCAGTGCCTACGAGCAGTACTTC. Translating gives CATSRVPSAYEQYF. Using reference TRBV15 and TRBJ2-7 for the parts outside the CDR3, the full variable domain is DAMVIQNPRYQVTQFGKPVTLSCSQTLNHNVMYWYQQKSSQAPKLLFHYYDKDFNNEADTPDNFQSRRPNTSFCFLDIRSPGLGDTAMYLCATSRVPSAYEQYFGPGTRLTVT.